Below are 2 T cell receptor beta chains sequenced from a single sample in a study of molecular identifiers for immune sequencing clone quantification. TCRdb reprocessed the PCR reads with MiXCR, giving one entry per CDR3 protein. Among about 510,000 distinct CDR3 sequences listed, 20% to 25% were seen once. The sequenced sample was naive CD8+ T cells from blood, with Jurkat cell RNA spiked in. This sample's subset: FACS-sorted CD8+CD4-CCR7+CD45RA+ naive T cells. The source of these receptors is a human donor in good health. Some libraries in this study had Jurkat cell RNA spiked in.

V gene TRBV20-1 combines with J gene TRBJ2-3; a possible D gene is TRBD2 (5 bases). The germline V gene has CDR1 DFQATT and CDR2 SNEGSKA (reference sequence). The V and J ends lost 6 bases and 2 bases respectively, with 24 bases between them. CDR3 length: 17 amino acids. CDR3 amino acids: CSALTDPGLSSTDTQYF. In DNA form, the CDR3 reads TGCAGTGCCCTTACCGATCCGGGATTGTCCTCCACAGATACGCAGTATTTT.

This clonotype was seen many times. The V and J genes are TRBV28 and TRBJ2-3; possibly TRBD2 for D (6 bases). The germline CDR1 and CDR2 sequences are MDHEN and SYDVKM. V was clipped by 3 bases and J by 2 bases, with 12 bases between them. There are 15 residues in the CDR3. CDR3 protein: CASSFRRELTDTQYF. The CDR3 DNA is TGTGCCAGCAGTTTTAGGCGGGAACTCACAGATACGCAGTATTTT.